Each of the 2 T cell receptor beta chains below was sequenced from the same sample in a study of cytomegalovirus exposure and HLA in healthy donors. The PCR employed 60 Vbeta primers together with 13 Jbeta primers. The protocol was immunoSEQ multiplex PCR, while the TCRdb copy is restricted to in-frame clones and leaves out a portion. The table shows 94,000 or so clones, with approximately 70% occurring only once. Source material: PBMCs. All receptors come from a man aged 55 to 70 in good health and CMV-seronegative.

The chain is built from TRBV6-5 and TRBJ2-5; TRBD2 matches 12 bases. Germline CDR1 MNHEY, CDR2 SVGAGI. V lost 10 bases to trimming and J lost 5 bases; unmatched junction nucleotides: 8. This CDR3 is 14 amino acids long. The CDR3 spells CATKPGLAGETQYF. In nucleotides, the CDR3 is TGTGCCACCAAACCGGGACTAGCGGGCGAGACCCAGTACTTC.

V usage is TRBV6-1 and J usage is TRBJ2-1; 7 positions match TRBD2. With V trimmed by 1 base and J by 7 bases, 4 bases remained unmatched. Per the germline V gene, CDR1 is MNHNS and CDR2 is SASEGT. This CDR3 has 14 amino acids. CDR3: CASSEGLAKNEQFF. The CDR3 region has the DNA TGTGCCAGCAGTGAAGGACTAGCCAAAAATGAGCAGTTCTTC.